This T cell receptor beta chain was sequenced during a study of blood T cell repertoires in COVID-19. Whole-study context: COVID-19 samples from acute and convalescent phases originated in the United States, Italy and Spain.

Assay: immunoSEQ multiplex PCR; the TCRdb copy retains only in-frame clones and omits some. The data contain roughly 120,000 clones, approximately 78% of them seen just once; the ten biggest clones take up approximately 7.9%. The CDR3 contains 19 residues. The ends lost 1 base at V and 0 bases at J; junction bases unmatched: 12. Germline values: CDR1 MNHNS, CDR2 SASEGT. The gene calls are TRBV6-1 and TRBJ2-1; 7 bases align to TRBD1. Material: peripheral blood. This TCR was sampled from an older man with acute or convalescent COVID-19. The CDR3 is CASSEGTGGSHSSYNEQFF. CDR3 sequence (DNA): TGTGCCAGCAGTGAAGGGACAGGTGGGTCCCATAGCTCCTACAATGAGCAGTTCTTC.